Listed below are T cell receptor beta chains from one sample, sequenced in a study of T-cell memory formation after mild COVID-19. TCRdb re-analysed the 5' RACE reads in MiXCR, keeping a single row per CDR3 protein. The sample has more than 450,000 distinct CDR3 sequences; roughly 17% are singletons. Specimen: PBMCs or a T cell subset sorted from them (not recorded which). Source of these receptors: an adult woman who had mild COVID-19 (a few samples of this study predate the infection). Cell type and time point are not known. CDR3s include the opening cysteine and the closing phenylalanine or tryptophan. D genes are given only for firm matches. Expanded clones get a size class; other rows say once, few or many, or leave the size out.

V,J,size,D,DNA,CDR3
TRBV12-3/TRBV12-4,TRBJ2-2,.,.,TGTGCCAGCGTGGGAGACACCGGGGAGCTGTTTTTT,CASVGDTGELFF
TRBV18,TRBJ2-7,few,.,TGTGCCAGCTCATCAATCTACTCACAGCTGAGCTACGAGCAGTACTTC,CASSSIYSQLSYEQYF
TRBV9,TRBJ2-5,once,.,TGTGCCAGCAGCGGGGAACCTGGGACGCGTTGGGAGACCCAGTACTTC,CASSGEPGTRWETQYF
TRBV27,TRBJ2-3,.,.,TGTGCCAGCGCCCCGGGGGTAGATACGCAGTATTTT,CASAPGVDTQYF
TRBV20-1,TRBJ2-1,few,.,TGCAGTGCTAGAGTGGGCAGGGGAGCCTACAATGAGCAGTTCTTC,CSARVGRGAYNEQFF
TRBV14,TRBJ1-2,.,TRBD1,TGTGCCAGCAGCCGGGACAGCTTATTGAACTATGGCTACACCTTC,CASSRDSLLNYGYTF
TRBV19,TRBJ2-3,few,TRBD2,TGTGCCAGTAAAGACATAGCGGGGCGCACAGATACGCAGTATTTT,CASKDIAGRTDTQYF
TRBV7-6,TRBJ2-1,few,TRBD2,TGTGCCAGCAGCTTAGGGATAGCGGGGGACCCCTACAATGAGCAGTTCTTC,CASSLGIAGDPYNEQFF
TRBV12-3/TRBV12-4,TRBJ1-1,few,TRBD1,TGTGCCAGCAGCGGTCCCGGGACAGGGAACAAGGGGGATGAAGCTTTCTTT,CASSGPGTGNKGDEAFF
TRBV24-1,TRBJ2-3,.,.,TGTGCCACCAGTGGAGGGGCTACAGATACGCAGTATTTT,CATSGGATDTQYF
TRBV7-6,TRBJ2-3,.,.,TGTGCCAGCAGCTCCCCTAGGGGGGTTACAGATACGCAGTATTTT,CASSSPRGVTDTQYF
TRBV19,TRBJ2-7,.,TRBD1,TGTGCCAGTAGTATCTCCGGGACAGAGGACGAGCAGTACTTC,CASSISGTEDEQYF
TRBV7-3,TRBJ2-7,few,TRBD1,TGTGCCAGCAGCCCCGGGACAGGAGCCTTCTACGAGCAGTACTTC,CASSPGTGAFYEQYF
TRBV6-5,TRBJ1-2,many,TRBD1,TGTGCCAGCAGCACGGCCCGACAGGGCAACTATGGCTACACCTTC,CASSTARQGNYGYTF
TRBV5-1,TRBJ1-1,.,.,TGCGCCAGCAGCGGCGCCCCAGAAATGAACACTGAAGCTTTCTTT,CASSGAPEMNTEAFF
TRBV5-1,TRBJ2-7,.,TRBD1,TGCGCCAGCAGCGGACAGGGAGGATCCTACGAGCAGTACTTC,CASSGQGGSYEQYF
TRBV5-6,TRBJ2-7,many,TRBD2,TGTGCCAGCAGCTTGGGTAGCGGGAGCTACGAGCAGTACTTC,CASSLGSGSYEQYF
TRBV7-3,TRBJ2-5,few,.,TGTGCCAGCAGCCGGGGACTGTTGGAGACCCAGTACTTC,CASSRGLLETQYF
TRBV30,TRBJ2-1,few,.,TGTGCCTGGACCCTGTGGAGGGATTACAATGAGCAGTTCTTC,CAWTLWRDYNEQFF
TRBV6-4,TRBJ1-4,few,.,TGTGCCAGCAGGGCCCCCCGCAGGACGAAGGATGAAAAACTGTTTTTT,CASRAPRRTKDEKLFF
TRBV9,TRBJ1-6,.,.,TGTGCCAGCAGCGTAGTACAGGAGAATTCACCCCTCCACTTT,CASSVVQENSPLHF
TRBV7-6,TRBJ1-1,many,.,TGTGCCAGCAGCTTAGAAGTACGGAACACTGAAGCTTTCTTT,CASSLEVRNTEAFF
TRBV7-2,TRBJ2-2,few,TRBD2,TGTGCCAGCAGCTCCGACTCTAGCGGGAGGGCCTCCGGGGAGCTGTTTTTT,CASSSDSSGRASGELFF
TRBV30,TRBJ1-2,.,.,TGTGCCTGGAGTGTACAGGCGTCCGCCTATGGCTACACCTTC,CAWSVQASAYGYTF
TRBV19,TRBJ2-7,.,TRBD2,TGTGCCAGTAGTGGGGTACTAGCGGGTCTCTACGAGCAGTACTTC,CASSGVLAGLYEQYF
TRBV4-3,TRBJ2-1,few,TRBD2,TGCGCCAGCAGCCAAGTGATCCCTAGCGGGACTGAGTACAATGAGCAGTTCTTC,CASSQVIPSGTEYNEQFF
TRBV3-1,TRBJ2-1,few,.,TGTGCCAGCAGCCAAGCTCCTACCTACAATGAGCAGTTCTTC,CASSQAPTYNEQFF
TRBV6-2/TRBV6-3,TRBJ2-5,.,TRBD2,TGTGCCAGCAGCCTTGGACTTGGGAGGGATTGGACCCAGTACTTC,CASSLGLGRDWTQYF
TRBV5-1,TRBJ2-7,.,TRBD2,TGCGCCAGCAGCTTATTGAGGCGGGAGGGCGACGAGCAGTACTTC,CASSLLRREGDEQYF
TRBV30,TRBJ2-5,few,TRBD1,TGTGCCTGGAGTGCGGACAGGGGAGTGAGGCAGGAGACCCAGTACTTC,CAWSADRGVRQETQYF
TRBV12-3/TRBV12-4,TRBJ2-7,.,TRBD2,TGTGCCAGCAGTTTGGGGGGGGTGGTCAACGAGCAGTACTTC,CASSLGGVVNEQYF
TRBV6-1,TRBJ2-7,few,TRBD2,TGTGCCAGCAGTGAGTACCTAGCGGTTTACTCCTACGAGCAGTACTTC,CASSEYLAVYSYEQYF
TRBV12-3/TRBV12-4,TRBJ1-2,.,.,TGTGCCAGCAACCCAGGGGAGGGCTATGGCTACACCTTC,CASNPGEGYGYTF
TRBV6-2/TRBV6-3,TRBJ2-1,.,TRBD2,TGTGCCAGCAGACTAGGTGGCGGGAGGAACAATGAGCAGTTCTTC,CASRLGGGRNNEQFF
TRBV20-1,TRBJ2-3,many,TRBD2,TGCAGTGCTTATCCCCCGGGACTAGCAGTTAATACGCAGTATTTT,CSAYPPGLAVNTQYF
TRBV29-1,TRBJ1-1,.,TRBD1,TGCAGCGCCCGCCGGGTGGACAGGAGACAACGTATGAACACTGAAGCTTTCTTT,CSARRVDRRQRMNTEAFF
TRBV20-1,TRBJ1-2,few,.,TGCAGTGCTAGAGTTCCGGGGAGGTATGGCTACACCTTC,CSARVPGRYGYTF
TRBV24-1,TRBJ2-5,.,TRBD1,TGTGCCACCAGTGATACGGGACAGAAGGGGCAAGAGACCCAGTACTTC,CATSDTGQKGQETQYF
TRBV12-3/TRBV12-4,TRBJ2-2,few,.,TGTGTCAGCGGACCCAAATACACCGGGGAGCTGTTTTTT,CVSGPKYTGELFF
TRBV11-3,TRBJ1-3,.,.,TGTGCCAGCAGCTGGACGGACTCTGGAAACACCATATATTTT,CASSWTDSGNTIYF
TRBV5-4,TRBJ2-1,.,.,TGTGCCAGCAGCTTCCCCGGAGGGGACAATGAGCAGTTCTTC,CASSFPGGDNEQFF
TRBV6-2/TRBV6-3,TRBJ1-4,.,TRBD1,TGTGCCAGCAGCCCCCGGGACAGGGGTGAAAAACTGTTTTTT,CASSPRDRGEKLFF
TRBV6-5,TRBJ1-2,.,TRBD1,TGTGCCAGCAGTTACGGGGGACAGGGGTATGGCTACACCTTC,CASSYGGQGYGYTF
TRBV11-3,TRBJ2-1,many,.,TGTGCCAGCAGCTTAGCGGCGCTCGGCGAGCAGTTCTTC,CASSLAALGEQFF
TRBV3-1,TRBJ2-3,.,.,TGTGCCAGCAGCCAAGAACCTAGCACAGATACGCAGTATTTT,CASSQEPSTDTQYF
TRBV12-3/TRBV12-4,TRBJ1-2,few,TRBD1,TGTGCCAGCAGGCGTTCGGGGACAGATGGCTACACCTTC,CASRRSGTDGYTF
TRBV9,TRBJ2-5,few,.,TGTGCCAGCAGCGTAGAGGGCGGGGAACAAGAGACCCAGTACTTC,CASSVEGGEQETQYF
TRBV6-2/TRBV6-3,TRBJ2-3,.,TRBD2,TGTGCCAGCAGGGGGCTCCGCGGGAGGCCAGATACGCAGTATTTT,CASRGLRGRPDTQYF
TRBV7-8,TRBJ1-5,.,.,TGTGCCAGCGGCCAGGCCGTTGATAGCAATCAGCCCCAGCATTTT,CASGQAVDSNQPQHF
TRBV2,TRBJ1-2,few,.,TGTGCCAGCAGTGAACGGGAAACGCGAGGTGGCTACACCTTC,CASSERETRGGYTF
TRBV7-8,TRBJ2-2,.,TRBD2,TGTGCCAGCAGCCCTCTAGCGGGAGGGGGATCCGGGGAGCTGTTTTTT,CASSPLAGGGSGELFF
TRBV2,TRBJ2-3,.,.,TGTGCCAGCACAGGCATAACCACAGATACGCAGTATTTT,CASTGITTDTQYF
TRBV20-1,TRBJ2-3,.,TRBD2,TGCAGTGCTAGTAGGGACTACCGCACAGATACGCAGTATTTT,CSASRDYRTDTQYF